This T cell receptor beta chain was identified in a study of memory CD4+ T cells and cytomegalovirus serostatus. The sort gate was single viable CD3+CD4+CD8-CD45RO+ cells for memory CD4+ T cells. This table comes from immunoSEQ multiplex PCR, and its TCRdb copy is limited to in-frame clones, with some not included. The sample yields 45,000 to 65,000 clones, approximately 82% seen once. The CDR3 has 13 amino acids. Germline V gives CDR1 SGHAT, CDR2 FQNNGV. With 5 bases removed from V and 7 bases from J, the gap between germline ends came to 11 bases. The clonotype was recovered from an adult in good health and CMV-seropositive. This chain links TRBV11-2 with TRBJ2-2, with unresolved D. The sequencing input was memory CD4+ T cells from blood. CDR3 amino acids: CASSRTWDGELFF. The CDR3 DNA is TGTGCCAGCAGCCGAACATGGGACGGGGAGCTGTTTTTT. Using reference TRBV11-2 and TRBJ2-2 for the parts outside the CDR3, the full variable domain is EAGVAQSPRYKIIEKRQSVAFWCNPISGHATLYWYQQILGQGPKLLIQFQNNGVVDDSQLPKDRFSAERLKGVDSTLKIQPAKLEDSAVYLCASSRTWDGELFFGEGSRLTVL.